Given below is one T cell receptor (beta chain) in context. Its antigen is not known. The germline V and J ends were trimmed by 3 bases and 8 bases, with 13 bases remaining between them. This CDR3 spans 13 amino acids. Germline CDR1 MNHEY, CDR2 SMNVEV (reference sequence). Some clones are missing from TCRdb's copy, which holds only in-frame ones; the method was immunoSEQ multiplex PCR. The sample lists more than 150,000 clones, about 91% occurring once. The entry originates in a study of T cell responses to AZD1222 COVID-19 vaccine. Broader study findings: CD4 TCRs linked to vaccination spanned spike, dominating at 160-218 and 743-854. Recipients of two AZD1222 doses showed rising Spike-specific TCR breadth and depth. Donors were largely white British and mainly female; clonal diversity was possibly underestimated.

Pooled in the analysis were second doses at about 4 or about 12 weeks. The receptor was derived from an adult who received the AZD1222 COVID-19 vaccine. The sample in question was peripheral blood, obtained 28 days after the second AZD1222 dose. The chain couples TRBV27 to TRBJ1-2, with a possible D match to TRBD1 (6 bases). CDR3 in amino acids: CASSFRDTRGYTF. The CDR3 nucleotides read TGTGCCAGCAGTTTCCGGGACACCAGAGGCTACACCTTC.